The following is a T cell receptor (beta chain) sequence with its context. Its antigen is undetermined. This specimen belongs to a study of cytomegalovirus exposure and HLA in healthy donors. Study-level results: Within the data, a cluster of highly shared sequence variants was likely a sequencing artifact. In a later analysis, most CMV-associated TCR beta chains appeared HLA-restricted. One variant, a missense change in DCLRE1C, was linked in a later analysis to TCR beta V- and J-gene trimming. Information on immune exposure was restricted to one variable (CMV serostatus).

This CDR3 contains 18 residues. Trimming took 5 bases from V and 4 from J; bases not matched to a gene: 18. The V gene's germline CDR1 is SGHVS and CDR2 FQNEAQ. The PCR contained 60 Vbeta and 13 Jbeta primers. Generated by immunoSEQ multiplex PCR, the TCRdb table keeps only in-frame clones and is missing some. This sample has some 200,000 clones; more than 75% occur once, and the top ten carry around 0.38%. This chain connects TRBV7-8 to TRBJ1-1, with 8 bases that match TRBD1. Specimen: PBMCs. The sequence was obtained from a male donor in good health and CMV-seropositive. The CDR3, as DNA: TGTGCCAGCAGCCCGAGCCCCGGACAGGGTCGAGTTGGCACTGAAGCTTTCTTT. It encodes CASSPSPGQGRVGTEAFF.